This T cell receptor beta chain was captured by sequencing in a study of blood T cell repertoires in COVID-19. Germline V gene sequence: CDR1 MNHEY, CDR2 SMNVEV (reference sequence). The CDR3 has 14 amino acids. The V gene lost 5 bases and the J gene lost 2 bases, with 10 bases spanning the gap. The repertoire was sequenced with immunoSEQ multiplex PCR; TCRdb's copy has only in-frame clones and lacks some. The top ten hold about 6.3% of the sample, which has around 370,000 clones, about 90% seen once. This receptor was taken from a woman in her fifties or sixties with COVID-19, enrolled during active disease. This chain joins TRBV27 and TRBJ1-5, with D possibly being TRBD1 (5 bases). The sample consisted of peripheral blood. CDR3 nucleotides: TGTGCCAGCAGTGTGGGACTTCGCAATCAGCCCCAGCATTTT. Translating it yields CASSVGLRNQPQHF.